These T cell receptor beta chains were read from a single sample in a study of CD8 T cells in ankylosing spondylitis. TCRdb processed the 5' RACE reads anew with MiXCR; each CDR3 protein has one entry. This table holds roughly 69,000 distinct CDR3 sequences, about 5.2% found once. The sequenced material came from blood, either unsorted or a sorted T cell fraction (not recorded which). These receptors were taken from a male donor with ankylosing spondylitis or in good health (not recorded which). Both conserved end residues are part of each CDR3. A D gene is named only where the DNA matches it firmly. Where a row states a size, it is once, few, many or the class of an expanded clone; other rows omit it.

d_gene: TRBD2; abundance: many; v_gene: TRBV5-1; j_gene: TRBJ2-1; CDR3aa: CASSSLLSGGSYNEQFF; CDR3nt: TGCGCCAGCAGCTCCCTACTTAGCGGGGGGTCCTACAATGAGCAGTTCTTC
d_gene: -; abundance: many; v_gene: TRBV4-2; j_gene: TRBJ2-1; CDR3aa: CASSQGDSRGEQFF; CDR3nt: TGTGCCAGCAGCCAAGGCGACTCACGGGGTGAGCAGTTCTTC
d_gene: -; abundance: -; v_gene: TRBV11-2; j_gene: TRBJ2-1; CDR3aa: CASSLGQGGKLF; CDR3nt: TGTGCCAGCAGCTTAGGTCAGGGGGGGAAGCTCTTC
d_gene: -; abundance: many; v_gene: TRBV18; j_gene: TRBJ2-4; CDR3aa: CASSPSGTTTGIQYF; CDR3nt: TGTGCCAGCTCACCATCCGGGACCACAACGGGGATTCAGTACTTC
d_gene: TRBD2; abundance: many; v_gene: TRBV12-3/TRBV12-4; j_gene: TRBJ2-1; CDR3aa: CASTISGGAINEQFF; CDR3nt: TGTGCCAGCACAATTAGCGGGGGGGCCATCAATGAGCAGTTCTTC
d_gene: -; abundance: many; v_gene: TRBV28; j_gene: TRBJ1-3; CDR3aa: CASRSGLSSGNTIYF; CDR3nt: TGTGCCAGCAGGTCGGGACTAAGCTCTGGAAACACCATATATTTT
d_gene: TRBD1; abundance: many; v_gene: TRBV7-3; j_gene: TRBJ2-1; CDR3aa: CASSFPAGGYNEQFF; CDR3nt: TGTGCCAGCAGCTTCCCCGCAGGGGGCTACAATGAGCAGTTCTTC
d_gene: -; abundance: many; v_gene: TRBV5-1; j_gene: TRBJ2-7; CDR3aa: CASSLAGTPVHEQYF; CDR3nt: TGCGCCAGCAGCTTGGCCGGCACACCCGTTCACGAGCAGTACTTC
d_gene: -; abundance: many; v_gene: TRBV28; j_gene: TRBJ2-1; CDR3aa: CASSLGQGLVNEQFF; CDR3nt: TGTGCCAGCAGTTTGGGTCAGGGGCTGGTCAATGAGCAGTTCTTC
d_gene: -; abundance: many; v_gene: TRBV24-1; j_gene: TRBJ2-1; CDR3aa: CATSDSLGQFF; CDR3nt: TGTGCCACCAGTGATTCCCTAGGACAGTTCTTC
d_gene: -; abundance: many; v_gene: TRBV14; j_gene: TRBJ2-6; CDR3aa: CASSHRQEISGANVLTF; CDR3nt: TGTGCCAGCAGCCATCGACAGGAGATCTCTGGGGCCAACGTCCTGACTTTC
d_gene: -; abundance: many; v_gene: TRBV20-1; j_gene: TRBJ1-5; CDR3aa: CSARPPTPLRDYYSNQPQHF; CDR3nt: TGCAGTGCTAGGCCCCCGACCCCCTTGCGAGACTACTATAGCAATCAGCCCCAGCATTTT
d_gene: TRBD1; abundance: few; v_gene: TRBV4-1; j_gene: TRBJ1-6; CDR3aa: CASSQPNRDRDSPLHF; CDR3nt: TGCGCCAGCAGCCAGCCAAACCGGGACAGGGATTCACCCCTCCACTTT
d_gene: -; abundance: many; v_gene: TRBV5-1; j_gene: TRBJ2-1; CDR3aa: CASSFETYNEQFF; CDR3nt: TGCGCCAGCAGCTTCGAGACGTACAATGAGCAGTTCTTC
d_gene: -; abundance: many; v_gene: TRBV25-1; j_gene: TRBJ1-2; CDR3aa: CASNGPDYRYTF; CDR3nt: TGTGCCAGCAATGGGCCAGACTATCGCTACACCTTC
d_gene: TRBD2; abundance: many; v_gene: TRBV5-6; j_gene: TRBJ2-3; CDR3aa: CASSLFQRGRTDTQYF; CDR3nt: TGTGCCAGCAGCTTGTTCCAGCGGGGGCGCACAGATACGCAGTATTTT
d_gene: TRBD1; abundance: many; v_gene: TRBV5-1; j_gene: TRBJ2-7; CDR3aa: CASSFDRGGSYEQYF; CDR3nt: TGCGCCAGCAGCTTTGACAGGGGAGGCTCCTACGAGCAGTACTTC
d_gene: -; abundance: many; v_gene: TRBV3-1; j_gene: TRBJ2-7; CDR3aa: CASSQRGASYEQYF; CDR3nt: TGTGCCAGCAGCCAAAGGGGGGCCTCCTACGAGCAGTACTTC
d_gene: TRBD1; abundance: few; v_gene: TRBV3-1; j_gene: TRBJ1-1; CDR3aa: CATSPPSTGQMNTEAFF; CDR3nt: TGTGCCACCTCCCCGCCCTCAACGGGACAGATGAACACTGAAGCTTTCTTT
d_gene: TRBD1; abundance: many; v_gene: TRBV5-1; j_gene: TRBJ1-2; CDR3aa: CASSPEGADGYGYTF; CDR3nt: TGCGCCAGCAGCCCGGAGGGGGCGGACGGCTATGGCTACACCTTC
d_gene: TRBD1; abundance: many; v_gene: TRBV4-1; j_gene: TRBJ1-1; CDR3aa: CASSQLTGGETEAFF; CDR3nt: TGCGCCAGCAGCCAACTAACAGGGGGTGAAACTGAAGCTTTCTTT
d_gene: -; abundance: -; v_gene: TRBV7-9; j_gene: TRBJ2-7; CDR3aa: CASSLPGKAYEQYF; CDR3nt: TGTGCCAGCAGCTTACCAGGGAAAGCCTACGAGCAGTACTTC
d_gene: -; abundance: many; v_gene: TRBV29-1; j_gene: TRBJ1-2; CDR3aa: CSVEEDSPLF; CDR3nt: TGCAGCGTTGAGGAGGACAGCCCCCTCTTC
d_gene: TRBD1; abundance: many; v_gene: TRBV11-2; j_gene: TRBJ1-6; CDR3aa: CASSRRDSSVSYNSPLHF; CDR3nt: TGTGCCAGCAGCCGACGGGACAGCTCAGTCTCCTATAATTCACCCCTCCACTTT
d_gene: -; abundance: many; v_gene: TRBV20-1; j_gene: TRBJ2-2; CDR3aa: CSATHRDVGNTGELFF; CDR3nt: TGCAGTGCTACCCACAGGGATGTGGGGAACACCGGGGAGCTGTTTTTT
d_gene: -; abundance: many; v_gene: TRBV27; j_gene: TRBJ1-2; CDR3aa: CASSFRTGQGYTF; CDR3nt: TGTGCCAGCAGTTTTAGAACAGGGCAAGGCTACACCTTC
d_gene: -; abundance: many; v_gene: TRBV2; j_gene: TRBJ1-1; CDR3aa: CASSQANRVNTEAFF; CDR3nt: TGTGCCAGCAGTCAAGCTAACAGGGTCAACACTGAAGCTTTCTTT
d_gene: -; abundance: many; v_gene: TRBV7-2; j_gene: TRBJ2-5; CDR3aa: CASNHRRIGETQYF; CDR3nt: TGTGCCAGCAATCATCGCAGGATAGGAGAGACCCAGTACTTC
d_gene: -; abundance: many; v_gene: TRBV6-1; j_gene: TRBJ2-1; CDR3aa: CASTSEGGADNEQFF; CDR3nt: TGTGCCAGCACCTCCGAGGGGGGCGCTGACAATGAGCAGTTCTTC
d_gene: -; abundance: many; v_gene: TRBV12-3/TRBV12-4; j_gene: TRBJ2-5; CDR3aa: CASSLGGQFQETQYF; CDR3nt: TGTGCCAGCAGTTTAGGAGGGCAATTCCAAGAGACCCAGTACTTC
d_gene: TRBD1; abundance: many; v_gene: TRBV29-1; j_gene: TRBJ2-7; CDR3aa: CSVLRQTGPVYEQYF; CDR3nt: TGCAGCGTCTTAAGACAGACAGGGCCAGTCTACGAGCAGTACTTC
d_gene: -; abundance: few; v_gene: TRBV7-8; j_gene: TRBJ1-4; CDR3aa: CASSPTLDGEKLFF; CDR3nt: TGTGCCAGCAGCCCAACCCTGGACGGCGAAAAACTGTTTTTT